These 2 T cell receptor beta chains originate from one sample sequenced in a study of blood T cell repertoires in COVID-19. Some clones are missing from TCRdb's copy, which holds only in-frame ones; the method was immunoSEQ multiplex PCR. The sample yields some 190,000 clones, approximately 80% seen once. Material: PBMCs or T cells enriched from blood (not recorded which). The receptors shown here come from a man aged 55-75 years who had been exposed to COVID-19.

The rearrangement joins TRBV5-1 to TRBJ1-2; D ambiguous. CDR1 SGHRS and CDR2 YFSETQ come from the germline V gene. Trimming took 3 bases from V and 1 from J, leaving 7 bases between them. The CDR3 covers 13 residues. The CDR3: CASSSEFNYGYTF. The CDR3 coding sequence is TGCGCCAGCAGCTCCGAGTTTAACTATGGCTACACCTTC.

In nucleotides, the CDR3 is TGTGCCAGCAGCGTTGAACAGGGTAGTGGTACGCAGTATTTT. Translating it yields CASSVEQGSGTQYF. The chain uses TRBV9 and TRBJ2-3; maybe TRBD1 (6 bases). The CDR3 is 14 residues long. Trimming removed 2 bases at V and 8 bases at J, with 15 bases between. The germline V gene has CDR1 SGDLS and CDR2 YYNGEE.